This T cell receptor beta chain was documented in a study of blood T cells in healthy people across ages. A second 7 to 11 cycle PCR used barcoded and J-beta primers. TCRdb re-called the 5' RACE reads with MiXCR, one entry per CDR3 protein. The table lists 1.8 million or so distinct CDR3 sequences, about 39% of them singletons. Germline V gene sequence: CDR1 SGDLS, CDR2 YYNGEE. The V gene lost 0 bases and the J gene lost 1 base, with 7 bases spanning the gap. CDR3 length equals 14 residues. PBMCs, at least 6 million per sample, were isolated. Samples each had at least 5.5 micrograms of total RNA extracted.

Source material: blood. The V and J genes are TRBV9 and TRBJ1-1; D call uncertain. The TCR sequence derives from a human donor in good health. The CDR3 sequence is CASSVGPSNTEAFF. DNA for the CDR3: TGTGCCAGCAGCGTAGGACCCTCGAACACTGAAGCTTTCTTT. Based on the CDR3 plus reference TRBV9 and TRBJ1-1, the full variable domain is DSGVTQTPKHLITATGQRVTLRCSPRSGDLSVYWYQQSLDQGLQFLIQYYNGEERAKGNILERFSAQQFPDLHSELNLSSLELGDSALYFCASSVGPSNTEAFFGQGTRLTVV.